This T cell receptor beta chain was documented in a study of blood T cells in healthy people across ages. Through a sample-barcoded 5' primer and a J-beta primer mix, a second PCR was run for 7 to 11 cycles. Via MiXCR, TCRdb re-called the 5' RACE reads, giving one row per CDR3 protein. The data hold roughly 1,100,000 distinct CDR3 sequences, with around 25% observed a single time. These sequences were also reported in another study, on T cells of mothers and their children. That report notes: Using around 1.5 ug per 15 ul, all extracted RNA underwent cDNA synthesis.

The sequencing sample was made of blood. The source of this sequence is a girl aged 2 to 10 in good health.

The CDR3 DNA sequence: TGTGCCAGCAGCGTTCGATCTCAAGAGACCCAGTACTTC. Protein: CASSVRSQETQYF. V gene TRBV9 combines with J gene TRBJ2-5; D unresolved. Germline values: CDR1 SGDLS, CDR2 YYNGEE. V lost 2 bases, J lost 2 bases, and 7 bases lay in between. The CDR3 has 13 residues. Looking up the rest from reference TRBV9 and TRBJ2-5 gives the full variable domain: DSGVTQTPKHLITATGQRVTLRCSPRSGDLSVYWYQQSLDQGLQFLIQYYNGEERAKGNILERFSAQQFPDLHSELNLSSLELGDSALYFCASSVRSQETQYFGPGTRLLVL.